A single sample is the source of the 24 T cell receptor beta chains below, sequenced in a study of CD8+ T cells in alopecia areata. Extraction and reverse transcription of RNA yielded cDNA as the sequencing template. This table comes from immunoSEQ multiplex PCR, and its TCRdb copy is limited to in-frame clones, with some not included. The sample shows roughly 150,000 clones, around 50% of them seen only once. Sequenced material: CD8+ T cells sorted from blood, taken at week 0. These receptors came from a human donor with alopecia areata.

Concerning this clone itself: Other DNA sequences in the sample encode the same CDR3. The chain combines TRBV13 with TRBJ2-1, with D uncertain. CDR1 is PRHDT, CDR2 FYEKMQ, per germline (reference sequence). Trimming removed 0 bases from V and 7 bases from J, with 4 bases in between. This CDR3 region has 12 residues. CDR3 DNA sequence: TGTGCCAGCAGCTTAGGCGGGAATGAGCAGTTCTTC. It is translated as CASSLGGNEQFF.

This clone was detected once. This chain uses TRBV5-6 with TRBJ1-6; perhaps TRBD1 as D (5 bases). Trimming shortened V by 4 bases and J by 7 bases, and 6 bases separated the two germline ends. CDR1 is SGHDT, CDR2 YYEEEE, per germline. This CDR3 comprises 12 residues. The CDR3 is CASSGGNSPLHF. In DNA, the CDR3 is TGTGCCAGCAGCGGGGGGAATTCACCCCTCCACTTT.

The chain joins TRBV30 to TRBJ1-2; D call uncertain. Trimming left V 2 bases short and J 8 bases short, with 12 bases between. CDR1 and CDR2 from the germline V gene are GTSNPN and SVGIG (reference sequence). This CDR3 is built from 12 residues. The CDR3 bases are TGTGCCTGGAGTTTGGCCTCCGGAGGCTACACCTTC. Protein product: CAWSLASGGYTF.

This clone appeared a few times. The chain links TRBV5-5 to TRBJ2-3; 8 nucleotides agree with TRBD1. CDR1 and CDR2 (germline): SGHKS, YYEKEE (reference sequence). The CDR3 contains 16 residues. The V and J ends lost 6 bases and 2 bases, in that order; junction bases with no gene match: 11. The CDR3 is CASTSTGQEITDTQYF. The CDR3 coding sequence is TGTGCCAGCACCAGCACGGGACAGGAGATCACAGATACGCAGTATTTT.

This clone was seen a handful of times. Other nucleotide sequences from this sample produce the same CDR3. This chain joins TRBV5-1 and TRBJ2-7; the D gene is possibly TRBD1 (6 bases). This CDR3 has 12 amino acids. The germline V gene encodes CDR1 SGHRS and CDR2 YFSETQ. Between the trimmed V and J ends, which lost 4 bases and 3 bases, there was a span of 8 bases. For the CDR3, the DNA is TGCGCCAGCAGCCCACAGGGCTACGAGCAGTACTTC. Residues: CASSPQGYEQYF.

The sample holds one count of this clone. The CDR3 sequence: CAWSTDRDYEQYF. CDR3 in DNA: TGTGCCTGGTCCACGGACAGGGACTACGAGCAGTACTTC. The V call is TRBV30, the J call TRBJ2-7; 8 nucleotides line up with TRBD1. Looked up from germline, CDR1 is GTSNPN and CDR2 is SVGIG (reference sequence). V trimming: 5 bases; J trimming: 3 bases; junction bases outside the gene matches: 6. The CDR3 length is 13 residues.

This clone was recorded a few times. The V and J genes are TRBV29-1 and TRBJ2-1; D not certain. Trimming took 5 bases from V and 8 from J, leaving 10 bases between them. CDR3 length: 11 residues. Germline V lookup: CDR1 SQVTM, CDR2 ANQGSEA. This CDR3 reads CSVYQWDEQFF. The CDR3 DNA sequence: TGCAGCGTTTACCAATGGGATGAGCAGTTCTTC.

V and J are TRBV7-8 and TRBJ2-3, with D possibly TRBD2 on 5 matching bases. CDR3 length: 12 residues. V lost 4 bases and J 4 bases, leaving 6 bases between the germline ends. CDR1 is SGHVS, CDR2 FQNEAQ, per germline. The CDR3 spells CASSSGADTQYF. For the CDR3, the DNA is TGTGCCAGCAGCTCCGGGGCAGATACGCAGTATTTT.

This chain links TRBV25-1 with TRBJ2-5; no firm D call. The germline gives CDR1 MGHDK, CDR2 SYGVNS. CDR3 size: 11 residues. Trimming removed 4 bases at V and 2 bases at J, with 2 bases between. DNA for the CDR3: TGTGCCAGCAGTGTACAAGAGACCCAGTACTTC. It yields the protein CASSVQETQYF.

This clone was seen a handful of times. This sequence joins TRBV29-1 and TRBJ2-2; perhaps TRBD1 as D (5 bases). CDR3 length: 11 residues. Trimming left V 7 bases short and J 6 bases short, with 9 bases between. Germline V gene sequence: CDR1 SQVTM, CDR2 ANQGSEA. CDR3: CSAIGAGELFF. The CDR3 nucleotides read TGCAGCGCCATAGGGGCCGGGGAGCTGTTTTTT.

The CDR3 DNA reads as TGTGCCAGCAGCTTGGGTGAAAGGGGAGGTAAAAACATTCAGTACTTC. The encoded protein is CASSLGERGGKNIQYF. This sequence joins TRBV5-6 and TRBJ2-4, with D possibly matching TRBD2 (6 bases). The V end was cut by 0 bases, the J end by 4 bases, with 14 bases between. The germline CDR1 and CDR2 sequences are SGHDT and YYEEEE. This CDR3 comprises 16 residues.

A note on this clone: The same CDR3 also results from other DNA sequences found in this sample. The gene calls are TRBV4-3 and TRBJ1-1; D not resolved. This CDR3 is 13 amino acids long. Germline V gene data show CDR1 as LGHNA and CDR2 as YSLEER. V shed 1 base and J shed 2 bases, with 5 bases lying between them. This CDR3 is CASSQVGNTEAFF. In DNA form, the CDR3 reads TGCGCCAGCAGCCAAGTTGGAAACACTGAAGCTTTCTTT.

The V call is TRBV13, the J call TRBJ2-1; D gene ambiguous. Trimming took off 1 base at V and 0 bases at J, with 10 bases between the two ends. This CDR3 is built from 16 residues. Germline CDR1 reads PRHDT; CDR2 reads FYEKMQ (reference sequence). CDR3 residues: CASSLAALSSYNEQFF. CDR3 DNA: TGTGCCAGCAGCTTAGCGGCTCTTAGCTCCTACAATGAGCAGTTCTTC.

The CDR3 is CASSLGEGTNEQFF. CDR3 in DNA: TGTGCCAGCAGCCTCGGTGAGGGGACGAATGAGCAGTTCTTC. The chain carries TRBV7-6 and TRBJ2-1; D is tentatively TRBD1 or TRBD2 (5 bases each). The V gene lost 5 bases and the J gene lost 7 bases, with 15 bases spanning the gap. The V gene's germline CDR1 is SGHVS and CDR2 FNYEAQ. CDR3 length: 14 amino acids.

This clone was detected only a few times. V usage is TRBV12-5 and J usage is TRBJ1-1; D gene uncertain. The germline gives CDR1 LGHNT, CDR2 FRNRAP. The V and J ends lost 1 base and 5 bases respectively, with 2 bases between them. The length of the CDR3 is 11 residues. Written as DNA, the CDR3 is TGTGCTAGTGGTTTGGGGACTGAAGCTTTCTTT. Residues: CASGLGTEAFF.

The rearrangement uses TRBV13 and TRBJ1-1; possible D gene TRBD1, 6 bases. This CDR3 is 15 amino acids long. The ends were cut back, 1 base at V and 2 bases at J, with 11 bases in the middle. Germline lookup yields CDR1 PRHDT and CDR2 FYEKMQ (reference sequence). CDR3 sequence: CASSLADSKNTEAFF. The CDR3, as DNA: TGTGCCAGCAGCTTAGCGGACAGTAAAAACACTGAAGCTTTCTTT. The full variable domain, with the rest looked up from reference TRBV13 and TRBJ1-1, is AAGVIQSPRHLIKEKRETATLKCYPIPRHDTVYWYQQGPGQDPQFLISFYEKMQSDKGSIPDRFSAQQFSDYHSELNMSSLELGDSALYFCASSLADSKNTEAFFGQGTRLTVV.

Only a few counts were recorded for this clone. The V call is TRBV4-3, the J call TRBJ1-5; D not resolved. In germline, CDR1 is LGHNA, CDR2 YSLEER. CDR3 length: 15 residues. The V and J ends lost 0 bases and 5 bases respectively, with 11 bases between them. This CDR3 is CASSQDYGGDQPQHF. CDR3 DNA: TGCGCCAGCAGCCAAGATTATGGAGGTGATCAGCCCCAGCATTTT.

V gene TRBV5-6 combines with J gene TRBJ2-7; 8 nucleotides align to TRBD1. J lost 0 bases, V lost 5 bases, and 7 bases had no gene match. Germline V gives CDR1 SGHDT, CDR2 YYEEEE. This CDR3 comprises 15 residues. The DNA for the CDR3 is TGTGCCAGCAGATCTCAGGGGGCTGGCTCCTACGAGCAGTACTTC. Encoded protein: CASRSQGAGSYEQYF.

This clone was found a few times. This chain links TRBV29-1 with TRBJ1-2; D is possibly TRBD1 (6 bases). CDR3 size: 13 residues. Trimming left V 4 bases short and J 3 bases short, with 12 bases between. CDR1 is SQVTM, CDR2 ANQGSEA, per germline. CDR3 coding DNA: TGCAGCGTTGTGGAAGGGGGGGACTATGGCTACACCTTC. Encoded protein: CSVVEGGDYGYTF.

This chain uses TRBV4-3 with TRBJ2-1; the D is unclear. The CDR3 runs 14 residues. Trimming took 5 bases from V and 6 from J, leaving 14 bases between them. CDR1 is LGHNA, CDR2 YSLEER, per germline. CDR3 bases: TGCGCCAGCAGCGTTACCTATTCTAGCAATGAGCAGTTCTTC. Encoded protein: CASSVTYSSNEQFF.

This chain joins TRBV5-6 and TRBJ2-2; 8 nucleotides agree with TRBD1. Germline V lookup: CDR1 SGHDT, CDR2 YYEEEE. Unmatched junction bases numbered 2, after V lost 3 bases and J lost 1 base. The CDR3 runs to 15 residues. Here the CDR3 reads CASSSGTGNTGELFF. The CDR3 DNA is TGTGCCAGCAGCTCCGGGACAGGGAACACCGGGGAGCTGTTTTTT.

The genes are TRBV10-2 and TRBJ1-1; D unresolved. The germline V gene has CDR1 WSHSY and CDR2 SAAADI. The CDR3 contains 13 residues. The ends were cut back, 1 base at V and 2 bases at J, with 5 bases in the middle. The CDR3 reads CASSELPNTEAFF. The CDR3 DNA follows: TGCGCCAGCAGTGAGTTACCCAACACTGAAGCTTTCTTT.

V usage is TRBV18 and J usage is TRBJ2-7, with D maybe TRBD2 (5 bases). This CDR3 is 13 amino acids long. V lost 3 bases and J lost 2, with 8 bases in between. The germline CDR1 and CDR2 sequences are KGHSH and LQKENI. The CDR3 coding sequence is TGTGCCAGCTCACCGGACGGGGCCTACGAGCAGTACTTC. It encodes CASSPDGAYEQYF. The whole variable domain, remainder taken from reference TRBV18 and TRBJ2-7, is NAGVMQNPRHLVRRRGQEARLRCSPMKGHSHVYWYRQLPEEGLKFMVYLQKENIIDESGMPKERFSAEFPKEGPSILRIQQVVRGDSAAYFCASSPDGAYEQYFGPGTRLTVT.

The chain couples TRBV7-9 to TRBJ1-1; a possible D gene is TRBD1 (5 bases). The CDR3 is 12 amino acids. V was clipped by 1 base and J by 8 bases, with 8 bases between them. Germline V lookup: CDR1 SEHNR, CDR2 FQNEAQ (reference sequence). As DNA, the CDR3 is TGTGCCAGCAGCTTAGGGCAGGGCGAAGCTTTCTTT. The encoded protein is CASSLGQGEAFF.